Below, one TCR beta chain is given with its context. This clone was recorded a few times. Its antigen is still unknown. It has no much larger one-base neighbor in the sample; base qualities were not kept. The donors were immunologically healthy infants in Finland who had open corrective cardiac surgery for congenital heart defects. During surgery, a small roughly 0.5-1 mL aliquot of peripheral blood was collected from four of the eight donors. For blood samples, genomic DNA was extracted from all available leukocytes instead of from a fixed number of cells. ACK lysis buffer was used to remove erythrocytes from the blood, and the remaining leukocytes were kept as pellets at -70 degrees C. Genomic DNA was extracted from frozen cell pellets with a QIAsymphony instrument. The data stem from a study of human thymus T cells (dated by TCRdb to the early 2020s). Regarding the research as a whole: The study described the TCR alpha and beta repertoires in about 8 infant thymus samples and four matching peripheral blood samples. Donor ages ranging from about 7 to 250 days were recorded, and about six male and a couple of female infants were included in the cohort.

The immunoSEQ multiplex PCR assay was used to amplify the TCRB and TCRAD loci from a standardized amount of quality-controlled genomic DNA. The amplicons covered the V(D)J region and were long enough to include the CDR3 and to identify the V and J genes. The commercial immunoSEQ service was used to sequence amplicons on an Illumina platform. In the source study's methods: Corrections for primer bias and sequencing errors followed previously described methods, while TCRAD and TCRB definitions were based on the IMGT database. The repertoires were analysed using immunoSEQ Analyzer 3.0 and VDJTools for basic statistics, V/J segment usage, diversity estimates, rarefaction and pairwise overlap. Diversity was estimated using the Chao1, ChaoE, Efron-Thisted, Shannon and inverse Simpson indices, and was also estimated on datasets down-sampled to the size of the smallest sample. For repertoire overlap, CDR3 nucleotide sequence, V gene and J gene had to match strictly, and clustering was done by Jaccard-based multidimensional scaling. Imported from immuneACCESS, the table was reduced by TCRdb to in-frame sequences with V and J called. These copies leave out some clones; in studies compared against another copy, an unresolved V gene accounts for under half, and the cause of the remainder is not known. V and J calls and clone size are copied from that table; D and trimming were computed from the DNA. The sample has fewer than 55,000 clones on record, approximately 95% of them singletons. Jointly, the top ten make up more than 0.1% of the sample.

The investigation overall reported the following: Usage of V and J gene segments appeared to be biased in both the thymic and the peripheral blood repertoires. On average, thymus samples yielded about 730,000 unique TCRB clonotypes, whereas blood samples yielded roughly 80,000.

CDR1 and CDR2, looked up from the germline V gene (reference sequence), are PRHDT and FYEKMQ. Taken from cysteine to phenylalanine, the CDR3 has 12 residues. Left in the record is the CDR3 DNA by itself, 36 bases read in frame from the first base. A distance of 6 bases separates the germline ends of V and J, which lose 0 bases and 6 bases respectively. The chain employs TRBV13 and TRBJ2-7, with TRBD2 as a weak D call on 6 bases. The sequence was collected from a boy under three years old with a congenital heart defect but otherwise immunologically healthy. Source material: blood. The nucleotide sequence is TGTGCCAGCAGCTTAGGGACTAGCGAGCAGTACTTC. This yields the protein CASSLGTSEQYF.